The rows below give T cell receptor beta chains drawn from one sample of a study of blood T cell repertoires in COVID-19. Sequencing used immunoSEQ multiplex PCR; TCRdb keeps in-frame clones, though not all of them. The sample records over 200,000 clones, approximately 90% being singletons. Material for sequencing was peripheral blood. Receptors were obtained from a man between 60 and 70 years old with COVID-19, enrolled during active disease. The CDR3 runs from the conserved cysteine through the conserved F or W. A D gene is named only where the DNA matches it firmly. Rows give clone size only sometimes, using once, few, many, or a class for an expanded clone.

>TRBV30|NA|TRBJ1-2|NA
TGTGCCTGGAGTCCTACCCGCGCAGGGGAAGGCTACACCTTC
CAWSPTRAGEGYTF
>TRBV5-8|NA|TRBJ1-1|TRBD1
TGTGCCAGCAGCTTGAAGGGGGCGCGATTCGCTTTCTTT
CASSLKGARFAFF
>TRBV14|NA|TRBJ1-2|TRBD1
TGTGCCAGCAGTCAAGTTCAGGGGGTTGGTGGCTACACCTTC
CASSQVQGVGGYTF
>TRBV12-3/TRBV12-4|NA|TRBJ1-2|NA
TGTGCCAGCAGCGCGACAGTAGTCTATGGCTACACCTTC
CASSATVVYGYTF
>TRBV12-5|NA|TRBJ2-1|TRBD1
TGTGCTAGTGGTCCACGCCCCCGGGACAGGGCCGACAATGAGCAGTTCTTC
CASGPRPRDRADNEQFF
>TRBV29-1|NA|TRBJ2-5|NA
TGCAGCGTTGACTCGGCAGGGCAAGAGACCCAGTACTTC
CSVDSAGQETQYF
>TRBV28|NA|TRBJ1-4|TRBD1
TGTGCCAGCAGCCCACAGGGGCTTGGAACTAATGAAAAACTGTTTTTT
CASSPQGLGTNEKLFF
>TRBV5-1|NA|TRBJ2-2|NA
TGCGCCAGCAGCTTGGTTGGGCAGACCACGAACACCGGGGAGCTGTTTTTT
CASSLVGQTTNTGELFF
>TRBV4-1|NA|TRBJ2-7|TRBD1
TGCGCCAGCAGCCCCCGGGACAGCTCCTACGAGCAGTACTTC
CASSPRDSSYEQYF
>TRBV28|once|TRBJ2-1|TRBD1
TGTGCCAGCAGTTCACCCGGACAGGGTGGTTACAATGAGCAGTTCTTC
CASSSPGQGGYNEQFF
>TRBV5-1|NA|TRBJ2-3|TRBD2
TGCGCCAGCAGCTTGAGCGGGGTTAGCACAGATACGCAGTATTTT
CASSLSGVSTDTQYF
>TRBV4-2|NA|TRBJ1-2|TRBD1
TGTGCCAGCAGCCAAGAGGGGGGACAGGGGGCAGAGGCTGGCTACACCTTC
CASSQEGGQGAEAGYTF
>TRBV10-1|NA|TRBJ2-2|TRBD2
TGCGCCAGCACCCTGAGAGGGGCCGGGACTAGCGGGACGTCGAACACCGGGGAGCTGTTTTTT
CASTLRGAGTSGTSNTGELFF
>TRBV28|NA|TRBJ1-1|TRBD1
TGTGCCAGCAGTTTTTCCAAGACAGGGGGGAAAGCTTTCTTT
CASSFSKTGGKAFF
>TRBV3-1/TRBV3-2|NA|TRBJ1-3|NA
TGTGCCAGCAGCCAAGCTTTAATAGCTGGAAACACCATATATTTT
CASSQALIAGNTIYF
>TRBV5-4|NA|TRBJ1-1|TRBD1
TGTGCCAGCAGACGCGGACAGGGGGCAGTCACTGAAGCTTTCTTT
CASRRGQGAVTEAFF
>TRBV5-4|NA|TRBJ1-2|TRBD1
TGTGCCAGCAGCCCGCGGACAGGGGGTAACTATGGCTACACCTTC
CASSPRTGGNYGYTF
>TRBV11-2|NA|TRBJ1-4|NA
TGTGCCAGCAGCTTAGATCACACGCATGAAAAACTGTTTTTT
CASSLDHTHEKLFF
>TRBV12-5|NA|TRBJ2-3|NA
TGTGCTAGTGGTACCGGGTTAGGCCTACACACAGATACGCAGTATTTT
CASGTGLGLHTDTQYF
>TRBV11-2|NA|TRBJ2-2|TRBD2
TGTGCCAGCAGCTTGTCTAGCGGGAGTATCGAGAGGACCGGGGAGCTGTTTTTT
CASSLSSGSIERTGELFF
>TRBV18|NA|TRBJ2-1|TRBD2
TGTGCCAGCTCACCAACTTATACTAGCGGGAGGCCGGGGAATGAGCAGTTCTTC
CASSPTYTSGRPGNEQFF
>TRBV29-1|NA|TRBJ1-2|TRBD1
TGCAGCGTCGGACAGGGATCGGGTAACTATGGCTACACCTTC
CSVGQGSGNYGYTF
>TRBV6-5|NA|TRBJ2-1|TRBD2
TGTGCCAGCAGCCCCAAAGCGGGAGGTTTCACTGAGCAGTTCTTC
CASSPKAGGFTEQFF
>TRBV5-6|NA|TRBJ2-5|TRBD2
TGTGCCAGCAGCTTGGTAGGCGGGAGGGGGACAGAGACCCAGTACTTC
CASSLVGGRGTETQYF
>TRBV30|NA|TRBJ1-5|TRBD1
TGTGCCTGGAGTCTCGGACAGGGGCCCCAGCATTTT
CAWSLGQGPQHF
>TRBV6-5|NA|TRBJ1-1|NA
TGTGCCAGCAGCCGACCCGGGACTGAAGCTTTCTTT
CASSRPGTEAFF
>TRBV7-3|NA|TRBJ2-6|TRBD1
TGTGCCAGCAGCCCGGGACAGGGTAGGACTGGGGCCAACGTCCTGACTTTC
CASSPGQGRTGANVLTF
>TRBV5-1|NA|TRBJ1-3|NA
TGCGCCAGCAGCGCAGGAACGGACATCGGAAACACCATATATTTT
CASSAGTDIGNTIYF
>TRBV16|NA|TRBJ1-6|TRBD1
TGTGCCAGCAGCCTTGGGAGGGGGACAGGGAATTCACCCCTCCACTTT
CASSLGRGTGNSPLHF
>TRBV2|NA|TRBJ2-2|TRBD1
TGTGCCAGCGACAGGGGGGACACCGGGGAGCTGTTTTTT
CASDRGDTGELFF
>TRBV19|NA|TRBJ2-7|NA
TGTGCCAGTAGAGCCAGCGGACAGCAGCAGTACTTC
CASRASGQQQYF
>TRBV18|NA|TRBJ1-5|TRBD1
TGTGCCAGCTCGCAGGGACAGGGTAATCAGCCCCAGCATTTT
CASSQGQGNQPQHF
>TRBV27|NA|TRBJ2-7|TRBD1
TGTGCCAGCAGTCCTCTTCCCGGGACAGGGCACCACGAGCAGTACTTC
CASSPLPGTGHHEQYF
>TRBV11-2|NA|TRBJ2-7|TRBD1
TGTGCCAGCAGCCGCTGGGACAGGCCAGCCGAGCAGTACTTC
CASSRWDRPAEQYF
>TRBV11-2|NA|TRBJ1-1|NA
TGTGCCAGCAGCTTAGGGCTCGGACAGCTTGAAGCTTTCTTT
CASSLGLGQLEAFF
>TRBV21-1|NA|TRBJ1-5|NA
TGTGCCAGCAGCAAAGGAAGATCCGGACAGGGGACGTGCGGTCAGCCCCAGCATTTT
CASSKGRSGQGTCGQPQHF
>TRBV11-2|NA|TRBJ1-1|TRBD1
TGTGCCAGCAGCTTGACCCAGGGGGCCACTGAAGCTTTCTTT
CASSLTQGATEAFF
>TRBV4-3|NA|TRBJ2-7|TRBD1
TGCGCCAGCAGCTTGGACAGGGGGCCCTACGAGCAGTACTTC
CASSLDRGPYEQYF
>TRBV11-2|NA|TRBJ2-7|TRBD2
TGTGCCAGCAGCTTACAACTAGCGGGCTCCTACGAGCAGTACTTC
CASSLQLAGSYEQYF
>TRBV2|few|TRBJ2-2|TRBD2
TGTGCCAGCAGTGAAGCGGGGAGGGGCGGGGAGCTGTTTTTT
CASSEAGRGGELFF
>TRBV7-9|NA|TRBJ2-2|NA
TGTGCCAGCAGCTCCGACAGGTACACCGGGGAGCTGTTTTTT
CASSSDRYTGELFF
>TRBV28|NA|TRBJ1-3|NA
TGTGCCAGCAGTTCGACAAGCGGCTCCTCTGGAAACACCATATATTTT
CASSSTSGSSGNTIYF
>TRBV7-9|NA|TRBJ2-2|TRBD2
TGTGCCAGCAGCCCCGGGGGGGGAGAAGCCGGGGAGCTGTTTTTT
CASSPGGGEAGELFF
>TRBV29-1|NA|TRBJ2-6|NA
TGCAGCGTTGACGTCAGCTCTGGGGCCAACGTCCTGACTTTC
CSVDVSSGANVLTF
>TRBV19|NA|TRBJ2-5|TRBD1
TGTGCCAGTACTCAGGACAGGGGAGGGAAAGAGACCCAGTACTTC
CASTQDRGGKETQYF
>TRBV19|few|TRBJ1-3|TRBD1
TGTGCCAGTAGTTGGACGTCGACAGGGAGCGGAAACACCATATATTTT
CASSWTSTGSGNTIYF
>TRBV6-2/TRBV6-3|NA|TRBJ1-2|TRBD1
TGTGCCAGCAGACCTCCGGGACAGACGCCCTATGGCTACACCTTC
CASRPPGQTPYGYTF
>TRBV5-1|NA|TRBJ2-5|NA
TGCGCCAGCAGCGTGGCTAGCTACCAAGAGACCCAGTACTTC
CASSVASYQETQYF
>TRBV3-1/TRBV3-2|NA|TRBJ1-1|TRBD1
TGTGCCAGCAGCCAAGAGAGGGGGCGGGATTTGAGGAACACTGAAGCTTTCTTT
CASSQERGRDLRNTEAFF
>TRBV6-5|NA|TRBJ1-2|NA
TGTGCCAGCGTTGCGAGTCCTAACTATGGCTACACCTTC
CASVASPNYGYTF